This is a list of T cell receptor beta chains from one sample in a study of blood T cells in healthy people across ages. TCRdb re-called the 5' RACE reads with MiXCR, one entry per CDR3 protein. The table records 600,000 to 1,000,000 distinct CDR3 sequences, 58% of them present only once. Sequencing was done on a sample of blood. These receptors were taken from a man aged 25-45 years in good health. The CDR3 runs from the conserved cysteine through the conserved F or W. D genes are given only for firm matches. Clone size is given for some rows only: seen once, a few or many times, or a class if the clone is expanded.

TRBJ2-7	few	TRBV20-1	TRBD1	CSARDRTGSYEQYF
TRBJ2-1	NA	TRBV7-9	TRBD2	CASTINIRTSGGVSYNEQFF
TRBJ2-1	few	TRBV19	TRBD2	CASRSLPGLAGAEQFF
TRBJ2-7	few	TRBV27	TRBD2	CASSLKGLAGTISYEQYF
TRBJ2-1	NA	TRBV29-1	TRBD2	CSVEGLAGGIEDNEQFF
TRBJ2-2	NA	TRBV29-1	NA	CSVSGGGGELFF
TRBJ2-7	NA	TRBV7-9	TRBD1	CASSPTGGRSYEQYF
TRBJ1-4	NA	TRBV20-1	NA	CSATGEKLFF
TRBJ2-3	few	TRBV20-1	NA	CSARDQNTDTQYF
TRBJ2-6	few	TRBV20-1	TRBD2	CSARGLATSGANVLTF
TRBJ1-1	few	TRBV7-2	NA	CASSFFRGNTEAFF
TRBJ2-7	once	TRBV6-5	TRBD2	CATRLKTGGSYEQYF
TRBJ2-7	NA	TRBV18	NA	CASVRGSGEQYF
TRBJ1-6	NA	TRBV18	NA	CASSPPSKDSPLHF
TRBJ2-5	NA	TRBV2	TRBD1	CASSETGTGKQETQYF
TRBJ2-7	NA	TRBV21-1	NA	CASSLRSPQGGQEQYF
TRBJ2-3	NA	TRBV4-2	TRBD2	CASSQDWASGVSTDTQYF
TRBJ2-3	NA	TRBV7-2	NA	CASSNGQSTDTQYF
TRBJ2-1	NA	TRBV7-6	NA	CASSLSPSFTFNEQFF
TRBJ2-5	once	TRBV6-1	NA	CASRTTGSQETQYF
TRBJ2-3	few	TRBV30	TRBD1	CAWSAKQGTTDTQYF
TRBJ2-1	few	TRBV4-3	NA	CASSQEASGGYNEQFF
TRBJ2-1	NA	TRBV20-1	NA	CGGYRGPGYNEQFF
TRBJ2-1	few	TRBV27	NA	CASSPRVWSNNEQFF
TRBJ2-1	many	TRBV20-1	TRBD2	CSARGVAGELKQFF
TRBJ1-2	NA	TRBV12-3/TRBV12-4	NA	CASNRGAHYGYTF
TRBJ1-4	NA	TRBV4-3	NA	CASSRKLTGPPFEKLFF